A single T cell receptor beta chain is shown here with its context. The entry originates in a study of blood T cell repertoires in COVID-19. Study-wide background: Sample material is recorded as cDNA or gDNA derived from T cells, B-cell-depleted T cells, or PBMCs.

CDR1 and CDR2 from the germline V gene are MNHEY and SMNVEV (reference sequence). Trimming removed 11 bases at V and 3 bases at J, with 11 bases between. This CDR3 is 13 amino acids long. This table comes from immunoSEQ multiplex PCR, and its TCRdb copy is limited to in-frame clones, with some not included. Altogether about 70,000 clones are present, approximately 80% being singletons, with the ten largest covering roughly 20%. The chain is built from TRBV27 and TRBJ1-6; D remains ambiguous. The sequencing input was peripheral blood. The receptor was derived from a woman aged 70-85 years with acute or convalescent COVID-19. The CDR3 DNA sequence: TGTGCCTCCACGAGGAACTATAATTCACCCCTCCACTTT. Its translation: CASTRNYNSPLHF.